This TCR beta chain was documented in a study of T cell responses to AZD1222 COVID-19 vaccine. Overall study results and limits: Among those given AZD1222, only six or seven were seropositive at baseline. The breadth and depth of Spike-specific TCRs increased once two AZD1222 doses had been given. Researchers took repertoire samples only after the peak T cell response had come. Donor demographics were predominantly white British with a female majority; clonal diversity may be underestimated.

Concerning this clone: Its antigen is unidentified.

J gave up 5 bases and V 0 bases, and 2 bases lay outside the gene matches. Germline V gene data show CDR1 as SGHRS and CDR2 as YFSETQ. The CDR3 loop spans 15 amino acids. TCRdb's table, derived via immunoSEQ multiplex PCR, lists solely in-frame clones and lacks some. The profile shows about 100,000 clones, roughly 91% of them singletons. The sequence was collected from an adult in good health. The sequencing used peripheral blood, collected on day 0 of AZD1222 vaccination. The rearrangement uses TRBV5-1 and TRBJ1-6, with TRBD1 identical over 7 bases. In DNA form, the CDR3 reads TGCGCCAGCAGCTTGGATGGGACAGATAATTCACCCCTCCACTTT. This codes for CASSLDGTDNSPLHF. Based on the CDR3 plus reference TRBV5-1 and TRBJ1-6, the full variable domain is KAGVTQTPRYLIKTRGQQVTLSCSPISGHRSVSWYQQTPGQGLQFLFEYFSETQRNKGNFPGRFSGRQFSNSRSEMNVSTLELGDSALYLCASSLDGTDNSPLHFGNGTRLTVT.